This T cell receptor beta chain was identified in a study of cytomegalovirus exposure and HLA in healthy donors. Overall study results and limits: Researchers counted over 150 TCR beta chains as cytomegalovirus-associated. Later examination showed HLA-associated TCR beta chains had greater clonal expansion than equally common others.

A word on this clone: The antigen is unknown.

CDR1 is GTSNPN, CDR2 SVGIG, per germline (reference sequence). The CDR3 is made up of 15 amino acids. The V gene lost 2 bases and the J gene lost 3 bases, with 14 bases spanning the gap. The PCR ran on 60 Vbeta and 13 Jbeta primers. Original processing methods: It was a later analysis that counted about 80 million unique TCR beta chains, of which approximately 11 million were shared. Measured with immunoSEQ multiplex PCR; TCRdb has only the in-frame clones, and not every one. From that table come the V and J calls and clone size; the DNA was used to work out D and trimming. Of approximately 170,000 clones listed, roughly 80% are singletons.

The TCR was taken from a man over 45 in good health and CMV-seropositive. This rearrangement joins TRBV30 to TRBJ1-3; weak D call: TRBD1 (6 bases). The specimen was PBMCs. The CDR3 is CAWSKGRGIGNTIYF. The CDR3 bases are TGTGCCTGGAGTAAAGGGAGGGGGATTGGAAACACCATATATTTT.